This entry is about one T cell receptor (beta chain). The entry originates in a study of blood T cell repertoires in COVID-19. The CDR3 is made up of 13 amino acids. Germline loops: CDR1 MNHEY, CDR2 SVGAGI. Trimming took off 8 bases at V and 3 bases at J, with 14 bases between the two ends. Assay used: immunoSEQ multiplex PCR; TCRdb lists only in-frame clones, some missing. In the table there are just over 60,000 clones, roughly four fifths of which are singletons. The sequence came from a man aged 55 to 70 with acute or convalescent COVID-19. The rearrangement uses TRBV6-5 and TRBJ2-7; D gene unclear. The sample comprised peripheral blood. This CDR3 reads CASGLSVFYEQYF. DNA for the CDR3: TGTGCCAGCGGGCTTTCAGTGTTCTACGAGCAGTACTTC.